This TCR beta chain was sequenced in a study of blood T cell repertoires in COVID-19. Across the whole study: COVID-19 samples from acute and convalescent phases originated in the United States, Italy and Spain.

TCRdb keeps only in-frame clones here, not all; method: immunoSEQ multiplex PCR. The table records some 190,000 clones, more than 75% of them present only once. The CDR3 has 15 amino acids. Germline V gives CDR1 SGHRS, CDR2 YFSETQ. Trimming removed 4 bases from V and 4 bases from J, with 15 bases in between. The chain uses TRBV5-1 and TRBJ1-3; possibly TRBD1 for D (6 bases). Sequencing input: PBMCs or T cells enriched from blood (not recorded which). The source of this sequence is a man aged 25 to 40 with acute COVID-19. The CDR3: CASSTSGAVGNTIYF. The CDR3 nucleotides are TGCGCCAGCAGCACATCAGGGGCGGTAGGAAACACCATATATTTT.